Below, 27 T cell receptor beta chains from the same sample are listed, as sequenced in a study of cytomegalovirus exposure and HLA in healthy donors. The primer mix had 60 Vbeta and 13 Jbeta primers. The data were produced by immunoSEQ multiplex PCR, yet TCRdb's version contains in-frame clones alone and is incomplete. The repertoire has over 95,000 clones, approximately 80% of them found once; the top ten carry approximately 11%. The source material was PBMCs. All receptors come from a man aged 35 to 55 in good health and CMV-seropositive.

The chain recombines TRBV9 with TRBJ2-1; D gene unclear. The V and J ends lost 0 bases and 4 bases respectively, with 17 bases between them. The CDR3 consists of 17 residues. Germline V gene lookup returns CDR1 SGDLS and CDR2 YYNGEE. The CDR3 bases are TGTGCCAGCAGCGTAGGGCCAAGCACGGCGGTATACAATGAGCAGTTCTTC. Encoded protein: CASSVGPSTAVYNEQFF.

The chain combines TRBV5-1 with TRBJ2-1; TRBD2 aligns across 10 bases. This CDR3 region has 14 residues. Germline V gene data show CDR1 as SGHRS and CDR2 as YFSETQ. Trimming removed 7 bases from V and 15 bases from J; junction bases left unmatched: 16. The CDR3: CASRAALGSGGAFF. The CDR3 nucleotides read TGCGCCAGCCGCGCCGCTTTAGGAAGCGGGGGGGCGTTCTTC.

V usage is TRBV27 and J usage is TRBJ1-1; D ambiguous. Trimming took off 4 bases at V and 4 bases at J, with 10 bases between the two ends. CDR3 size: 13 residues. CDR1 and CDR2 (germline): MNHEY, SMNVEV (reference sequence). CDR3 sequence: CASSYLRGTEAFF. For the CDR3, the DNA is TGTGCCAGCAGTTATCTTCGGGGCACTGAAGCTTTCTTT.

This clone has just one count. The V and J genes are TRBV11-1 and TRBJ2-5; tentatively, D is TRBD2 (6 bases). Germline V gene sequence: CDR1 SGHAT, CDR2 FQDESV (reference sequence). The CDR3 has 13 amino acids. V lost 3 bases to trimming and J lost 1 base, with 6 bases between them. This chain's CDR3 is CASSLGLQETQYF. CDR3 in DNA: TGTGCCAGCAGCTTGGGACTCCAAGAGACCCAGTACTTC.

The V call is TRBV15, the J call TRBJ1-5, with a tentative D call TRBD1 (5 bases). This CDR3 contains 14 residues. CDR1 is LNHNV, CDR2 YYDKDF, per germline (reference sequence). The V and J ends lost 1 base and 9 bases respectively, with 13 bases between them. The CDR3 DNA follows: TGTGCCACCAGCAGAGTTACAGGTGGTTCGCCCCAGCATTTT. This gives the protein CATSRVTGGSPQHF.

The chain has TRBV7-2 and TRBJ1-5, with a weak D call TRBD1 (5 bases). The CDR3 extends over 14 amino acids. V shed 5 bases and J shed 4 bases, with 12 bases lying between them. Germline CDR1 SGHTA, CDR2 FQGNSA. DNA of the CDR3: TGTGCCAGCAGCGTAACAGGACTAAATCAGCCCCAGCATTTT. The encoded protein is CASSVTGLNQPQHF.

The V gene is TRBV18, the J gene TRBJ1-1, with D hard to call. This CDR3 region has 18 residues. The germline V gene encodes CDR1 KGHSH and CDR2 LQKENI. Trimming cost V 3 bases and J 1 base, with 21 bases left between them. CDR3 bases: TGTGCCAGCTCACCGGGTCGGAGACTACAGACACCGAACACTGAAGCTTTCTTT. This encodes CASSPGRRLQTPNTEAFF.

V usage is TRBV4-2 and J usage is TRBJ1-1, with D perhaps TRBD1 (5 bases). Germline values: CDR1 LGHNA, CDR2 YNFKEQ. With 4 bases removed from V and 6 bases from J, the gap between germline ends came to 12 bases. The length of the CDR3 is 13 residues. The DNA for the CDR3 is TGTGCCAGCAGCCCAAGTGTCAGGGCTGAAGCTTTCTTT. Amino acids: CASSPSVRAEAFF.

In this sample, this clone turned up a few times. The chain couples TRBV2 to TRBJ1-2; no firm D call. Deletions cut 4 bases from V and 4 bases from J, with 13 bases between. CDR3 length: 14 amino acids. Germline V lookup: CDR1 SNHLY, CDR2 FYNNEI. The CDR3 loop is CASSGGGRAYGYTF. CDR3 sequence (DNA): TGTGCCAGCAGTGGAGGAGGAAGGGCCTATGGCTACACCTTC.

There are a few counts of this clone. This rearrangement joins TRBV7-9 to TRBJ2-5; D remains ambiguous. From germline, CDR1 is SEHNR and CDR2 FQNEAQ (reference sequence). V was cut by 2 bases and J by 0 bases, with 13 bases left in between. The CDR3 is made up of 16 amino acids. The CDR3 DNA is TGTGCCAGCAGCTTATCCGTCGGGTTGGACCAAGAGACCCAGTACTTC. Translated, it gives CASSLSVGLDQETQYF.

This clone was seen once. This chain links TRBV25-1 with TRBJ1-5; D perhaps matches TRBD1 (5 bases). V dropped 6 bases and J dropped 0 bases, with 12 bases sitting between them. The CDR3 totals 15 residues. CDR1 is MGHDK, CDR2 SYGVNS, per germline. CDR3: CASREGRGSNQPQHF. CDR3 sequence (DNA): TGTGCCAGCAGGGAGGGGAGGGGTAGCAATCAGCCCCAGCATTTT. The full variable domain, with the rest looked up from reference TRBV25-1 and TRBJ1-5, is EADIYQTPRYLVIGTGKKITLECSQTMGHDKMYWYQQDPGMELHLIHYSYGVNSTEKGDLSSESTVSRIRTEHFPLTLESARPSHTSQYLCASREGRGSNQPQHFGDGTRLSIL.

This clone has just one count. The chain is built from TRBV19 and TRBJ1-1, with D unresolved. V shed 2 bases and J shed 3 bases, with 4 bases lying between them. The CDR3 totals 12 residues. Germline V gene lookup returns CDR1 LNHDA and CDR2 SQIVND (reference sequence). DNA of the CDR3: TGTGCCAGTAGTATACAGGACACTGAAGCTTTCTTT. Translated: CASSIQDTEAFF.

The V call is TRBV6-1, the J call TRBJ2-7; D might be TRBD2 (5 bases). Trimming removed 4 bases from V and 2 bases from J, with 9 bases in between. Germline CDR1 and CDR2: MNHNS and SASEGT. This CDR3 spans 13 amino acids. Here the CDR3 DNA reads TGTGCCAGCAGTGTCGGGAACACCTACGAGCAGTACTTC. Its protein is CASSVGNTYEQYF.

This chain connects TRBV13 to TRBJ1-6; D is unresolved. V was cut by 0 bases and J by 4 bases, with 10 bases left in between. The CDR3 runs to 16 residues. CDR1 is PRHDT and CDR2 is FYEKMQ in the germline V gene (reference sequence). This CDR3 is CASSLGQGGYNSPLHF. In DNA form, the CDR3 reads TGTGCCAGCAGCTTAGGCCAAGGAGGTTATAATTCACCCCTCCACTTT.

Only one count was recorded for this clone. The chain links TRBV11-2 to TRBJ2-5, with 11 bases aligning to TRBD2. The germline CDR1 and CDR2 sequences are SGHAT and FQNNGV. This CDR3 spans 15 amino acids. V trimming: 1 base; J trimming: 5 bases; junction bases outside the gene matches: 3. The CDR3 DNA reads as TGTGCCAGCAGCTTAGGACTAGCGGGGACGGAGACCCAGTACTTC. This sequence encodes CASSLGLAGTETQYF. The full variable domain, completed using reference TRBV11-2 and TRBJ2-5, is EAGVAQSPRYKIIEKRQSVAFWCNPISGHATLYWYQQILGQGPKLLIQFQNNGVVDDSQLPKDRFSAERLKGVDSTLKIQPAKLEDSAVYLCASSLGLAGTETQYFGPGTRLLVL.

A few counts support this clone. The chain combines TRBV5-1 with TRBJ1-2, with a tentative D call TRBD1 (6 bases). Germline values: CDR1 SGHRS, CDR2 YFSETQ. The CDR3 extends over 13 amino acids. The V and J ends lost 4 bases and 6 bases respectively, with 13 bases between them. The CDR3 bases are TGCGCCAGCAGCAAAAGGGGGGGCGATGGCTACACCTTC. Protein sequence: CASSKRGGDGYTF.

This clone was seen once. The V and J genes are TRBV12-5 and TRBJ2-1; no definite D call. V was shortened by 6 bases and J by 9 bases, with 15 bases between the two germline ends. Germline V gene lookup returns CDR1 LGHNT and CDR2 FRNRAP. The CDR3 runs 13 residues. CDR3 coding DNA: TGTGCTAGTGGCTCTGGCCCCATCAGTGAGCAGTTCTTC. This gives the protein CASGSGPISEQFF.

The chain recombines TRBV7-2 with TRBJ1-3, with a weak D call TRBD1 (5 bases). Germline V gene data show CDR1 as SGHTA and CDR2 as FQGNSA. The CDR3 contains 17 residues. V gave up 5 bases and J gave up 3 bases, with 20 bases separating them. The DNA of the CDR3 is TGTGCCAGCAGCGTGGGGAGGGGTTCTCGGTTTGGAAACACCATATATTTT. It yields the protein CASSVGRGSRFGNTIYF.

J is TRBJ1-4 and V is TRBV15; D unresolved. Trimming removed 0 bases from V and 3 bases from J, with 11 bases in between. Germline values: CDR1 LNHNV, CDR2 YYDKDF (reference sequence). CDR3 length: 16 amino acids. This CDR3 is CATSRDPGYSNEKLFF. Written as DNA, the CDR3 is TGTGCCACCAGCAGAGACCCAGGTTATTCTAATGAAAAACTGTTTTTT.

The rearrangement joins TRBV5-1 to TRBJ2-7; 10 bases are shared with TRBD1. V shed 0 bases, J shed 5 bases, and the junction held 5 bases outside the gene matches. This CDR3 spans 15 amino acids. Germline values: CDR1 SGHRS, CDR2 YFSETQ. CDR3 in amino acids: CASSLVGTGVHEQYF. The CDR3 coding sequence is TGCGCCAGCAGCTTGGTCGGGACAGGGGTCCACGAGCAGTACTTC.

The genes are TRBV19 and TRBJ1-2, with 8 positions matching TRBD1. CDR1 and CDR2 (germline): LNHDA, SQIVND (reference sequence). Trimming took 7 bases from V and 3 from J; bases not matched to a gene: 10. The CDR3 runs to 15 residues. In DNA, the CDR3 is TGTGCCAGTAACCGGGACAGGCATCCGGACTATGGCTACACCTTC. Its protein is CASNRDRHPDYGYTF.

The rearrangement links TRBV19 to TRBJ1-1; the D gene is possibly TRBD1 (5 bases). Germline lookup yields CDR1 LNHDA and CDR2 SQIVND (reference sequence). The V and J ends lost 3 bases and 0 bases respectively, with 8 bases between them. The CDR3 spans 14 residues. The CDR3: CASSIKGMNTEAFF. DNA of the CDR3: TGTGCCAGTAGTATCAAGGGGATGAACACTGAAGCTTTCTTT. Together with reference TRBV19 and TRBJ1-1, the CDR3 gives the full variable domain: DGGITQSPKYLFRKEGQNVTLSCEQNLNHDAMYWYRQDPGQGLRLIYYSQIVNDFQKGDIAEGYSVSREKKESFPLTVTSAQKNPTAFYLCASSIKGMNTEAFFGQGTRLTVV.

J is TRBJ2-3 and V is TRBV11-3; TRBD2 matches at 10 bases. Germline assignment: CDR1 SGHNT and CDR2 YENEEA. V lost 4 bases, J lost 5 bases, and 9 bases stayed unmatched. CDR3 size: 16 residues. Written as DNA, the CDR3 is TGTGCCAGCAGCTCCCGGGCCAGCGGGGGGGGAGATACGCAGTATTTT. Translation: CASSSRASGGGDTQYF. Drawing the rest from reference TRBV11-3 and TRBJ2-3, the complete variable domain is EAGVVQSPRYKIIEKKQPVAFWCNPISGHNTLYWYLQNLGQGPELLIRYENEEAVDDSQLPKDRFSAERLKGVDSTLKIQPAELGDSAVYLCASSSRASGGGDTQYFGPGTRLTVL.

The chain links TRBV28 to TRBJ2-6; TRBD2 is a possible D gene (6 bases). CDR3 size: 17 residues. The germline V and J ends were trimmed by 3 bases and 0 bases, with 12 bases remaining between them. From germline, CDR1 is MDHEN and CDR2 SYDVKM. The CDR3 protein is CASSLGLGPSGANVLTF. CDR3 in DNA: TGTGCCAGCAGTTTGGGACTCGGACCCTCTGGGGCCAACGTCCTGACTTTC.

V is TRBV4-1 and J is TRBJ2-3; tentatively, D is TRBD1 (6 bases). V was pared by 0 bases and J by 0 bases, with 13 bases between. Per germline, CDR1 MGHRA and CDR2 YSYEKL. This CDR3 region has 17 residues. This CDR3 is CASSQEGQGPSTDTQYF. CDR3 in DNA: TGCGCCAGCAGCCAAGAAGGTCAGGGGCCTAGCACAGATACGCAGTATTTT.

V is TRBV9 and J is TRBJ2-3; 8 nucleotides match TRBD2. Per the germline V gene, CDR1 is SGDLS and CDR2 is YYNGEE. Trimming removed 0 bases from V and 6 bases from J; junction bases left unmatched: 0. The length of the CDR3 is 13 residues. The CDR3 sequence is CASSVASGDTQYF. For the CDR3, the DNA is TGTGCCAGCAGCGTAGCTAGCGGGGATACGCAGTATTTT.

This clone has only a few counts. The rearrangement links TRBV7-9 to TRBJ1-2; D gene ambiguous. This CDR3 spans 14 amino acids. Trimming stripped 6 bases from V and 4 bases from J, with 15 bases between. Germline V CDR1 and CDR2: SEHNR, FQNEAQ (reference sequence). The CDR3 here is CASSLKNRVYGYTF. For the CDR3, the DNA is TGTGCCAGCAGTTTAAAGAACCGGGTCTATGGCTACACCTTC. Based on the CDR3 plus reference TRBV7-9 and TRBJ1-2, the full variable domain is DTGVSQNPRHKITKRGQNVTFRCDPISEHNRLYWYRQTLGQGPEFLTYFQNEAQLEKSRLLSDRFSAERPKGSFSTLEIQRTEQGDSAMYLCASSLKNRVYGYTFGSGTRLTVV.